A selection of T cell receptor beta chains follows, all from one sample in a study of T cell repertoires in cytomegalovirus infection. TCRdb fed the reads into MiXCR, producing one record per CDR3 protein. The sample lists 50,000 to 60,000 distinct CDR3 sequences; less than 20% were seen once. No antigens are known for them. The sample consisted of CD8+ T cells from cultured PBMCs, taken from culture after CMV antigen stimulation. The origin of the receptors is a human donor in good health (CMV status not recorded). Some clones in this sample may be carry-over from other donors' samples. Each CDR3 is given with its conserved first and last residue. D genes are given only for firm matches. For some rows the clone size is stated as once, few or many, or as a class when expanded; others skip it.

v_gene	abundance	j_gene	d_gene	CDR3aa	CDR3nt
TRBV28	few	TRBJ2-5	.	CACQGELHQETQYF	TGTGCCTGCCAAGGGGAACTTCACCAAGAGACCCAGTACTTC
TRBV12-5	.	TRBJ1-5	TRBD1	CASGLAGTPRRDRNQPQHF	TGTGCTAGTGGTTTGGCAGGGACCCCTCGGCGGGACAGGAATCAGCCCCAGCATTTT
TRBV14	.	TRBJ1-2	.	CASSQVGLYGYTF	TGTGCCAGCAGCCAAGTAGGTCTCTATGGCTACACCTTC
TRBV12-3/TRBV12-4	few	TRBJ2-7	TRBD1	CASNDRGPLGEQYF	TGTGCCAGCAACGACAGGGGGCCACTCGGCGAGCAGTACTTC
TRBV6-2/TRBV6-3	few	TRBJ1-5	TRBD1	CASSYRTGGNQPQHF	TGTGCCAGCAGTTACCGGACAGGGGGCAATCAGCCCCAGCATTTT
TRBV20-1	few	TRBJ1-5	.	CSARLAGNQPQHF	TGCAGTGCTAGATTGGCAGGTAATCAGCCCCAGCATTTT
TRBV7-6	.	TRBJ1-2	.	CASSPFNAAANYGYTF	TGTGCCAGCAGCCCTTTCAACGCGGCAGCTAACTATGGCTACACCTTC
TRBV4-1	.	TRBJ1-1	.	CASSQGTEAFF	TGTGCCAGCAGCCAAGGCACTGAAGCTTTCTTT
TRBV20-1	.	TRBJ2-3	TRBD2	CSAGRGGGDTQYF	TGCAGTGCAGGGCGGGGGGGAGGAGATACGCAGTATTTT
TRBV4-1	.	TRBJ2-2	.	CASSQGQTNTGELFF	TGCGCCAGCAGCCAAGGACAAACTAACACCGGGGAGCTGTTTTTT
TRBV4-1	many	TRBJ2-5	.	CASSQGGDETQYF	TGCGCCAGCAGCCAAGGAGGCGACGAGACCCAGTACTTC
TRBV6-5	few	TRBJ1-4	TRBD1	CASSGQGAGEKLFF	TGTGCCAGCAGTGGACAGGGGGCAGGTGAAAAACTGTTTTTT
TRBV5-5	.	TRBJ1-1	.	CASSLVSRVSEAFF	TGTGCCAGCAGCTTGGTGTCCAGGGTGTCTGAAGCTTTCTTT
TRBV6-1	few	TRBJ2-7	.	CASSEVDSYSYEQYF	TGTGCCAGCAGTGAAGTGGACAGTTACTCCTACGAGCAGTACTTC
TRBV4-1	.	TRBJ2-7	TRBD2	CASSQDLPSGGAEYF	TGTGCCAGCAGCCAAGATTTGCCCAGCGGGGGGGCGGAGTACTTC
TRBV6-2/TRBV6-3	.	TRBJ1-4	.	CASCEDRPTNEKLFF	TGTGCCAGCTGTGAAGACAGGCCAACTAATGAAAAACTGTTTTTT
TRBV7-9	.	TRBJ2-7	.	CASSRTDSRYHYEQYF	TGTGCCAGCAGCCGGACAGACAGTCGATATCACTACGAGCAGTACTTC
TRBV4-1	.	TRBJ1-5	.	CASSLDSTDQPQHF	TGCGCCAGCAGCCTCGACAGTACCGATCAGCCCCAGCATTTT
TRBV12-3/TRBV12-4	few	TRBJ1-3	.	CASSLIGDSGNTIYF	TGTGCCAGCAGTTTGATCGGCGACTCTGGAAACACCATATATTTT
TRBV6-2/TRBV6-3	few	TRBJ2-5	TRBD1	CASMFQGAGETQYF	TGTGCCAGCATGTTTCAGGGGGCGGGAGAGACCCAGTACTTC
TRBV7-9	.	TRBJ2-7	.	CASSLHVGTIYEQYF	TGTGCCAGCAGCCTACACGTTGGGACAATCTACGAGCAGTACTTC
TRBV7-9	.	TRBJ1-2	.	CASSWDALNYGYTF	TGTGCCAGCAGCTGGGACGCCCTTAACTATGGCTACACCTTC
TRBV2	.	TRBJ1-1	.	CASPGRSEAFF	TGTGCCAGCCCGGGACGGTCTGAAGCTTTCTTT
TRBV12-3/TRBV12-4	.	TRBJ2-2	.	CASSFGQNTGELFF	TGTGCCAGCAGCTTTGGACAGAACACCGGGGAGCTGTTTTTT
TRBV7-2	few	TRBJ2-7	.	CASSLVGLMDEQYF	TGTGCCAGCAGCCTTGTAGGCCTTATGGACGAGCAGTACTTC
TRBV12-3/TRBV12-4	few	TRBJ1-1	TRBD1	CASSQSDREQAEAFF	TGTGCCAGCAGCCAAAGTGACAGGGAACAGGCTGAAGCTTTCTTT
TRBV27	few	TRBJ1-1	.	CASSNGQTTEAFF	TGTGCCAGCAGCAACGGACAGACCACTGAAGCTTTCTTT
TRBV6-1	.	TRBJ1-5	.	CASSEGLRLGGNQPQHF	TGTGCCAGCAGTGAAGGCTTGAGATTAGGGGGCAATCAGCCCCAGCATTTT
TRBV20-1	.	TRBJ1-2	.	CSAADLGTAIGYTF	TGCAGTGCCGCTGACCTCGGCACAGCTATTGGCTACACCTTC